This T cell receptor (beta chain) was observed in a study of blood T cell repertoires in COVID-19. Study-level information: Acute and convalescent COVID-19 specimens originated in the United States, Italy and Spain. PBMCs, B-cell-depleted T cells, or T cells were the source of the cDNA or gDNA that made up the material.

Trimming took 0 bases from V and 6 from J, leaving 12 bases between them. The CDR3 covers 15 residues. Germline-derived CDR1 and CDR2 are MNHEY and SMNVEV (reference sequence). Clones were read by immunoSEQ multiplex PCR, and TCRdb kept only the in-frame ones, dropping some. The data hold some 200,000 clones, with 83% observed a single time. The TCR originated in a woman aged 30 to 39 with COVID-19, enrolled during active disease. The sequenced material came from peripheral blood. This rearrangement joins TRBV27 to TRBJ2-1; D is perhaps TRBD2 (5 bases). The CDR3 DNA reads as TGTGCCAGCAGTTTATCCGGGATGCCCGCCAATGAGCAGTTCTTC. Its protein product is CASSLSGMPANEQFF.